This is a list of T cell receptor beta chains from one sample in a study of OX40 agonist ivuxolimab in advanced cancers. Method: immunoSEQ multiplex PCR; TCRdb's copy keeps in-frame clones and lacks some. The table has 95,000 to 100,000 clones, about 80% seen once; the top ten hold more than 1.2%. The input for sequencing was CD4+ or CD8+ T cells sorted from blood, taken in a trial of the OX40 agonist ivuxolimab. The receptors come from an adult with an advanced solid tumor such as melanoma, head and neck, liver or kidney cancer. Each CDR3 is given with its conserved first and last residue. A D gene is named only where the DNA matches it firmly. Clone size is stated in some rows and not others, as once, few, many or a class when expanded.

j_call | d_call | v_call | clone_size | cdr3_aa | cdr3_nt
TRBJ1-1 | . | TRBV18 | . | CASSPVQVSEAFF | TGTGCCAGCTCACCAGTGCAGGTCTCTGAAGCTTTCTTT
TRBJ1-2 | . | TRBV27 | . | CASSEDGNYGYTF | TGTGCCAGCAGTGAGGACGGCAACTATGGCTACACCTTC
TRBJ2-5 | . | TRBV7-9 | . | CASSLAETQYF | TGTGCCAGCAGCTTAGCAGAGACCCAGTACTTC
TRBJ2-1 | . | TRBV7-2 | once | CASSSQLKGNEQFF | TGTGCCAGCAGCTCTCAGCTTAAGGGGAATGAGCAGTTCTTC
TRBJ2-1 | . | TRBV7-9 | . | CASSPFDNEQFF | TGTGCCAGCAGCCCTTTTGACAATGAGCAGTTCTTC
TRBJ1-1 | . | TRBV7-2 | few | CASRPHGGQSTEAFF | TGTGCCAGCAGACCCCATGGGGGGCAGAGCACTGAAGCTTTCTTT
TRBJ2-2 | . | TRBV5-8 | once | CASRGGAVNTGELFF | TGTGCCAGCAGAGGGGGGGCGGTAAACACCGGGGAGCTGTTTTTT
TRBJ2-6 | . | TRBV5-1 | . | CASSSASGANVLTF | TGCGCCAGCAGCTCGGCTTCTGGGGCCAACGTCCTGACTTTC
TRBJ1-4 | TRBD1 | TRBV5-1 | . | CASSSGQGAREKLFF | TGCGCCAGCAGCTCCGGACAGGGGGCGCGGGAAAAACTGTTTTTT
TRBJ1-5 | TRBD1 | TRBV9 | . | CASSVRTGNSNQPQHF | TGTGCCAGCAGCGTACGGACAGGGAATAGCAATCAGCCCCAGCATTTT
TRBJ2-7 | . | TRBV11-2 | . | CASSLYGDFASYEQYF | TGTGCCAGCAGCTTATATGGGGATTTCGCCTCCTACGAGCAGTACTTC
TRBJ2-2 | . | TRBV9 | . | CASSVVSAGELFF | TGTGCCAGCAGCGTAGTGTCGGCCGGGGAGCTGTTTTTT
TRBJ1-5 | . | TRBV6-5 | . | CASSYSRGRGQPQHF | TGTGCCAGCAGTTACTCGAGAGGGAGAGGGCAGCCCCAGCATTTT
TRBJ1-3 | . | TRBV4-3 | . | CASSQAKPGLDTIYF | TGCGCCAGCAGCCAAGCGAAACCGGGTTTGGACACCATATATTTT
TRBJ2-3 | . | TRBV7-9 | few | CASNSRQIRQYF | TGTGCCAGCAACTCCCGACAGATAAGGCAGTATTTT
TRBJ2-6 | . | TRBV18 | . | CASSPGRLTTGANVLTF | TGTGCCAGCTCACCGGGACGATTAACTACTGGGGCCAACGTCCTGACTTTC
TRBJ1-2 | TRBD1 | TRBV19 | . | CASSVGQGAQGYGYTF | TGTGCCAGTAGTGTTGGACAGGGGGCGCAAGGCTATGGCTACACCTTC
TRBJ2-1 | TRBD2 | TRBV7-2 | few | CASSLASGGRSYNEQFF | TGTGCCAGCAGCTTAGCTAGCGGGGGTCGCTCCTACAATGAGCAGTTCTTC
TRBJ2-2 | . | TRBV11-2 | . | CASSLDTGELFF | TGTGCCAGCAGCTTGGACACCGGGGAGCTGTTTTTT
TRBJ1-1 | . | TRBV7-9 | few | CASARQGTEAFF | TGTGCCAGCGCCCGGCAGGGCACTGAAGCTTTCTTT
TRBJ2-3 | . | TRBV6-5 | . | CASARGTDTQYF | TGTGCCAGCGCTAGGGGTACAGATACGCAGTATTTT
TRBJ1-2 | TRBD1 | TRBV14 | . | CASGRVAGGVYGYTF | TGTGCCAGCGGCAGGGTGGCAGGGGGCGTCTATGGCTACACCTTC
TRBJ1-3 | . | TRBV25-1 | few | CASSESVGTSGNTIYF | TGTGCCAGCAGTGAATCGGTGGGGACTTCTGGAAACACCATATATTTT
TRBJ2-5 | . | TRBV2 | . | CASIRDSQRETQYF | TGTGCCAGCATTCGGGACTCCCAGCGGGAGACCCAGTACTTC
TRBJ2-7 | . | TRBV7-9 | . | CASSRPPEVNEQYF | TGTGCCAGCAGCCGCCCTCCAGAAGTTAACGAGCAGTACTTC
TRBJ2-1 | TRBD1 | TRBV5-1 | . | CASSLVGTAYNEQFF | TGCGCCAGCAGCTTGGTTGGGACAGCCTACAATGAGCAGTTCTTC
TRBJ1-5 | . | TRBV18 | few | CASAGRGDQPQHF | TGTGCCAGCGCAGGGAGGGGGGATCAGCCCCAGCATTTT
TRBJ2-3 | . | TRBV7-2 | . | CASSSPGTKETDTQYF | TGTGCCAGCAGCTCCCCCGGGACCAAAGAGACAGATACGCAGTATTTT
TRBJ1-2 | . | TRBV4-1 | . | CASSPPRSGFGYTF | TGCGCCAGCAGCCCCCCTCGATCAGGGTTTGGCTACACCTTC
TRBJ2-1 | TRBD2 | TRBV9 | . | CASSVRLAGVNEQFF | TGTGCCAGCAGCGTCCGACTAGCGGGGGTGAATGAGCAGTTCTTC
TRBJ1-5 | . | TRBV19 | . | CASSNLAGRPQHF | TGTGCCAGTAGTAACCTAGCGGGGCGGCCCCAGCATTTT
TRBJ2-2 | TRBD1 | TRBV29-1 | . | CSVPGTGNTGELFF | TGCAGCGTGCCCGGGACAGGGAACACCGGGGAGCTGTTTTTT
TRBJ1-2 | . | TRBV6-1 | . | CASSDTAYGYTF | TGTGCCAGCAGTGATACGGCCTATGGCTACACCTTC
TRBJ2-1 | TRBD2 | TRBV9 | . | CASSPRLAGYNEQFF | TGTGCCAGCAGCCCTAGACTAGCGGGCTACAATGAGCAGTTCTTC